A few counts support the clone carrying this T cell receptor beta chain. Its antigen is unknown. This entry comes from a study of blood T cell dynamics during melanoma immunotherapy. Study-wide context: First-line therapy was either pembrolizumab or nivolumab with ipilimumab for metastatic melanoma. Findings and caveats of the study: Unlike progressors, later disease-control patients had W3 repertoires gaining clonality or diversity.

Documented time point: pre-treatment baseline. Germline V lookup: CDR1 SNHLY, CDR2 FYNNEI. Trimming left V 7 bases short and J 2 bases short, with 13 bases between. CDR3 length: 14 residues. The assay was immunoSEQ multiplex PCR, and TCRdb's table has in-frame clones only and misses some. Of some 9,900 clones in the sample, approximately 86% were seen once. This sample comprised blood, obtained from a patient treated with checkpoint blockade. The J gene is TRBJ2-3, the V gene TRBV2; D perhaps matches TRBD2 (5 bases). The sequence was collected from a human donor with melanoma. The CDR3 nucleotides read TGTGCCAGCAAGGACTCGATATACACAGATACGCAGTATTTT. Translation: CASKDSIYTDTQYF.